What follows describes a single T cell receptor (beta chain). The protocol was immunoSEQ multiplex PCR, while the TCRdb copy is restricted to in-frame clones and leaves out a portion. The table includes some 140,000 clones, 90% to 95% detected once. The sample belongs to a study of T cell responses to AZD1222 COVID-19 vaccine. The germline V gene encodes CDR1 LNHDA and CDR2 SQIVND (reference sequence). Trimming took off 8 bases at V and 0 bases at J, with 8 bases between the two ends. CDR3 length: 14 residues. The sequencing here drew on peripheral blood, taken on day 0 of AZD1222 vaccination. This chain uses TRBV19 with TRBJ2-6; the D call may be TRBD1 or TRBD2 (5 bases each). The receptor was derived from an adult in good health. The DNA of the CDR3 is TGTGCCAGTCTGGGGACCTCTGGGGCCAACGTCCTGACTTTC. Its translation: CASLGTSGANVLTF.